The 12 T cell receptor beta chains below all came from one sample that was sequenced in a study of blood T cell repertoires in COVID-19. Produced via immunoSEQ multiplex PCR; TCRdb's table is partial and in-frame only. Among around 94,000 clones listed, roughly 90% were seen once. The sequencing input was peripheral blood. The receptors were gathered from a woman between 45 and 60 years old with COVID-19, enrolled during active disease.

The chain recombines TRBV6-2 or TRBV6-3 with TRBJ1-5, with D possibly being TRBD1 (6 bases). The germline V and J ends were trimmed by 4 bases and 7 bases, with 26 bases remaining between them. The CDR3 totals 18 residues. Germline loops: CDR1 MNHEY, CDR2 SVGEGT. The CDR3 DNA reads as TGTGCCAGCAGTTTTAGCTACGAGGGAGGGGGAATCCGACAGCCCCAGCATTTT. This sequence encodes CASSFSYEGGGIRQPQHF.

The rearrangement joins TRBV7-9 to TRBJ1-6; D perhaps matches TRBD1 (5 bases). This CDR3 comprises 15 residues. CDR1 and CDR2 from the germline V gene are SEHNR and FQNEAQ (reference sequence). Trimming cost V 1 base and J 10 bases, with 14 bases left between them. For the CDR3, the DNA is TGTGCCAGCAGCTTAGTGGGCAGGGTTGACTCACCCCTCCACTTT. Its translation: CASSLVGRVDSPLHF.

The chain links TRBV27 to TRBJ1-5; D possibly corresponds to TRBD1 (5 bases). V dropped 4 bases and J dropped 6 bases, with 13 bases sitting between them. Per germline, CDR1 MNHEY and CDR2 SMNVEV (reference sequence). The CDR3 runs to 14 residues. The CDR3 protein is CASSSIPGGQPQHF. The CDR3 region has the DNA TGTGCCAGCAGTTCTATTCCCGGGGGTCAGCCCCAGCATTTT.

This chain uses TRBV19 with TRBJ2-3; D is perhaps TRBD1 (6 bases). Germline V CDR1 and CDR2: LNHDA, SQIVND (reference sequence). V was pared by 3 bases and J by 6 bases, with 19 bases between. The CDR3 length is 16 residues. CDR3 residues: CASSIHQGTPGDTQYF. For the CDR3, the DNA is TGTGCCAGTAGTATTCACCAGGGGACACCCGGGGATACGCAGTATTTT. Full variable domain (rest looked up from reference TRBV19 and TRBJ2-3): DGGITQSPKYLFRKEGQNVTLSCEQNLNHDAMYWYRQDPGQGLRLIYYSQIVNDFQKGDIAEGYSVSREKKESFPLTVTSAQKNPTAFYLCASSIHQGTPGDTQYFGPGTRLTVL.

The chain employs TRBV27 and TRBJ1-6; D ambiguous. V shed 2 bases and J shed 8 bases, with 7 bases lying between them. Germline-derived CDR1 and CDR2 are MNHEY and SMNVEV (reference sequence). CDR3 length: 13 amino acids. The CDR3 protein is CASSLVTDSPLHF. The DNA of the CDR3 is TGTGCCAGCAGTTTAGTAACAGATTCACCCCTCCACTTT.

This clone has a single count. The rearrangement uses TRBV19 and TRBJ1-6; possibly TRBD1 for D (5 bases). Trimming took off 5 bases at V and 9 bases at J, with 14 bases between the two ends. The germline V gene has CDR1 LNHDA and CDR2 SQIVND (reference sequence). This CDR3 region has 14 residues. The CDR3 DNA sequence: TGTGCCAGTAGTGTTGGACATTCCAGTTCACCCCTCCACTTT. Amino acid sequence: CASSVGHSSSPLHF.

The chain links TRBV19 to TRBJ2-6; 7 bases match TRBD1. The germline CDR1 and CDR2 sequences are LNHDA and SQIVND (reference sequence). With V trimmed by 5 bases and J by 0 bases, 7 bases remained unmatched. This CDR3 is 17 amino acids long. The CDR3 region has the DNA TGTGCCAGTAGTCCAACGACAGGGCGCTCTGGGGCCAACGTCCTGACTTTC. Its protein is CASSPTTGRSGANVLTF.

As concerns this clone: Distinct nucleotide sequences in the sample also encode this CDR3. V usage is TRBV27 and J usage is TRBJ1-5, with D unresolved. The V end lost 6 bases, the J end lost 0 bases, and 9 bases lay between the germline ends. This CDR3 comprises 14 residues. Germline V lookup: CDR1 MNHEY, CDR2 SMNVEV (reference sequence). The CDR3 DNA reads TGTGCCAGCAGCCCCCCGGGTAGCAATCAGCCCCAGCATTTT. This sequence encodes CASSPPGSNQPQHF.

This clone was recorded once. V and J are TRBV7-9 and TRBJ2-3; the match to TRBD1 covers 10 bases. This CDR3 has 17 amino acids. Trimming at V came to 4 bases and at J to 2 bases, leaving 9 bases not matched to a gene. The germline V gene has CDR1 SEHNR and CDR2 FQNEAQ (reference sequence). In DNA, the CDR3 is TGTGCCAGCAGCTCTAGAAGGGGGACAGGGGCCACAGATACGCAGTATTTT. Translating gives CASSSRRGTGATDTQYF.

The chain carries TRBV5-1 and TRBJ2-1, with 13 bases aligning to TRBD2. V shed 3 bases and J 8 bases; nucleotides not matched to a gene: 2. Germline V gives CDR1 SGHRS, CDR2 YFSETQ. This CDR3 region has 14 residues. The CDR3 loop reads CASSSGTSGDEQFF. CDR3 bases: TGCGCCAGCAGCTCGGGGACTAGCGGGGATGAGCAGTTCTTC.

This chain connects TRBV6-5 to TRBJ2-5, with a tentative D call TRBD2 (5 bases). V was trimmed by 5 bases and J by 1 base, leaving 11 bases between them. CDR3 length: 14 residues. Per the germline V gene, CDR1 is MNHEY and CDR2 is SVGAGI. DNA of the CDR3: TGTGCCAGCAGTATTGGACTGTTCCAAGAGACCCAGTACTTC. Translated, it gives CASSIGLFQETQYF.

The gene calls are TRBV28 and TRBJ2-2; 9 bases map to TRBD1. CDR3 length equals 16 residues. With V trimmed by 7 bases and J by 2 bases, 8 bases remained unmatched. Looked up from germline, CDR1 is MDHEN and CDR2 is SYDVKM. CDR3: CASKPGTGRNTGELFF. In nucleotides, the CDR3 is TGTGCCAGCAAGCCAGGGACAGGGAGAAACACCGGGGAGCTGTTTTTT.